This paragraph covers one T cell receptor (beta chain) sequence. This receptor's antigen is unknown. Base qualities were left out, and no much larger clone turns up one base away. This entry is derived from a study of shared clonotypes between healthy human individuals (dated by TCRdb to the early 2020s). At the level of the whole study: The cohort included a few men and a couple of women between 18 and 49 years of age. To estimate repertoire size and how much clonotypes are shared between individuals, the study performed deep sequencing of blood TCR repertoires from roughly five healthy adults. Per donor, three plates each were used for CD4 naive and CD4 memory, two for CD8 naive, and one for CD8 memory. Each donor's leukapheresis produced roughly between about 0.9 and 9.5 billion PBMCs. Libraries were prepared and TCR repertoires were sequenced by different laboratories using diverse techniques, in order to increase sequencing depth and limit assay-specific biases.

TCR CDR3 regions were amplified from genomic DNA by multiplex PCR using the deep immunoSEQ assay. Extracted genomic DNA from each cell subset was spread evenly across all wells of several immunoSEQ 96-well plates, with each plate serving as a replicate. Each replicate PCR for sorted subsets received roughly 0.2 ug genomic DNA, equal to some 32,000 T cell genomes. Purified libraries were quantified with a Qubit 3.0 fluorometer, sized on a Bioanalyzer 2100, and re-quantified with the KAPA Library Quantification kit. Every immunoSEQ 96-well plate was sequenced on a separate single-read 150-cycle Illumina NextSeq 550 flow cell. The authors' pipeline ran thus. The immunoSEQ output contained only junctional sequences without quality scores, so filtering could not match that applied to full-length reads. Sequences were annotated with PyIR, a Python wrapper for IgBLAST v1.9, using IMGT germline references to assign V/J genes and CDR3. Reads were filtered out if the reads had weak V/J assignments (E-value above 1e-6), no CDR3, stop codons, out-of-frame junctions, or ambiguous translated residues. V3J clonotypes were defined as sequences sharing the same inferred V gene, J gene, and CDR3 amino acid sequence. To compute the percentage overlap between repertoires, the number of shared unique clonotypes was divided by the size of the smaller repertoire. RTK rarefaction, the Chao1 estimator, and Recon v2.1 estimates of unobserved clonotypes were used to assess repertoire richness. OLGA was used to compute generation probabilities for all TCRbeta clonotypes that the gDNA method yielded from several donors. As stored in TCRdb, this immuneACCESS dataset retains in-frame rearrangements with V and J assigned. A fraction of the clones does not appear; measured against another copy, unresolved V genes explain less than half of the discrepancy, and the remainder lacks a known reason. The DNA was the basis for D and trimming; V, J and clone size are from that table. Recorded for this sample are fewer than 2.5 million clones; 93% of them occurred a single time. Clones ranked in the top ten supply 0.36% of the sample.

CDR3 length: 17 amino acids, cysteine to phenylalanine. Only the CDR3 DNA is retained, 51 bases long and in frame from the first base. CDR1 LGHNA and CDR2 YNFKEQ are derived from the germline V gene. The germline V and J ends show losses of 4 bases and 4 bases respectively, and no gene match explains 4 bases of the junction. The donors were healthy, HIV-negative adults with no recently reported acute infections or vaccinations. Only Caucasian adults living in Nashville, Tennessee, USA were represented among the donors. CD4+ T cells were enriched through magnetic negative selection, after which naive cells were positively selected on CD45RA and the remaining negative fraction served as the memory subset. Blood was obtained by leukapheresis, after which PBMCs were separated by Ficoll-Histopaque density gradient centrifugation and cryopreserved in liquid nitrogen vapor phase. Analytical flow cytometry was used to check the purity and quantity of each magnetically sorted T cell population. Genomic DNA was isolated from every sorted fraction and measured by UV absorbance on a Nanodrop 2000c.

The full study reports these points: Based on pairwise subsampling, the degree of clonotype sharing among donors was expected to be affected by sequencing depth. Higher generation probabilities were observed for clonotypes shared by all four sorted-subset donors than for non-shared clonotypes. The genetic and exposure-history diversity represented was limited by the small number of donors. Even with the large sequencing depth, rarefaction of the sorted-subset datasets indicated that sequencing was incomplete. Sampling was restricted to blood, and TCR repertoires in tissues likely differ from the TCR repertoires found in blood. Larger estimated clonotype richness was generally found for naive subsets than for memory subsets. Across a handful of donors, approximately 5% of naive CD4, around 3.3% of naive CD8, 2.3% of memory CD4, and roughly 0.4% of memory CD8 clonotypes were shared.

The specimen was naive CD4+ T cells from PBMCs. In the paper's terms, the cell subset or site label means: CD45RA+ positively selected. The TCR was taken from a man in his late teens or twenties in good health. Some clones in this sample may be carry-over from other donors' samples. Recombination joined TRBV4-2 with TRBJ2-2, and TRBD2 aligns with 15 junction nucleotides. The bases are TGTGCCAGCAGCCTGGGACTAGCGGGAGGTGGCACCGGGGAGCTGTTTTTT. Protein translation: CASSLGLAGGGTGELFF.